A selection of T cell receptor beta chains follows, all from one sample in a study of CD8+ T cells in alopecia areata. Clones were sequenced by immunoSEQ multiplex PCR, and TCRdb holds only the in-frame ones, with some missing. The sample has 100,000 to 150,000 clones; approximately 49% are singletons. Here the sequenced sample was CD8+ T cells sorted from blood, taken at week 0. The receptors were sampled from a human donor with alopecia areata. CDR3s include the opening cysteine and the closing phenylalanine or tryptophan. The D gene is left open where the match is weak. Size values are once, few and many counts, or a class for expanded clones, and some rows have none.

v_call: TRBV6-5
clone_size: -
d_call: -
j_call: TRBJ1-1
cdr3_aa: CASSPPGAEAFF
cdr3_nt: TGTGCCAGCAGTCCACCCGGGGCTGAAGCTTTCTTT

v_call: TRBV5-6
clone_size: few
d_call: -
j_call: TRBJ2-7
cdr3_aa: CASSFEQSYEQYF
cdr3_nt: TGTGCCAGCAGCTTTGAGCAGTCCTACGAGCAGTACTTC

v_call: TRBV6-5
clone_size: few
d_call: -
j_call: TRBJ2-7
cdr3_aa: CASMAEGMGGYEQYF
cdr3_nt: TGTGCCAGCATGGCGGAGGGCATGGGGGGCTACGAGCAGTACTTC

v_call: TRBV7-9
clone_size: -
d_call: TRBD1
j_call: TRBJ2-1
cdr3_aa: CASSLEQGEYNEQFF
cdr3_nt: TGTGCCAGCAGCTTAGAACAGGGGGAGTACAATGAGCAGTTCTTC

v_call: TRBV29-1
clone_size: few
d_call: -
j_call: TRBJ2-7
cdr3_aa: CSVLKLGEQYF
cdr3_nt: TGCAGCGTACTTAAACTGGGGGAGCAGTACTTC

v_call: TRBV7-9
clone_size: once
d_call: -
j_call: TRBJ2-3
cdr3_aa: CASQAGGISTDTQYF
cdr3_nt: TGTGCCAGCCAGGCAGGGGGGATCAGCACAGATACGCAGTATTTT

v_call: TRBV5-1
clone_size: few
d_call: -
j_call: TRBJ2-7
cdr3_aa: CASSLNRDQSSYEQYF
cdr3_nt: TGCGCCAGCAGCTTAAACCGGGACCAGAGCTCCTACGAGCAGTACTTC

v_call: TRBV9
clone_size: many
d_call: -
j_call: TRBJ1-1
cdr3_aa: CASSVTGTERAEAFF
cdr3_nt: TGTGCCAGCAGCGTTACCGGGACGGAAAGAGCTGAAGCTTTCTTT

v_call: TRBV11-2
clone_size: -
d_call: -
j_call: TRBJ2-2
cdr3_aa: CASSPPGGRTGELFF
cdr3_nt: TGTGCCAGCAGCCCCCCAGGGGGGCGCACCGGGGAGCTGTTTTTT

v_call: TRBV14
clone_size: -
d_call: -
j_call: TRBJ2-2
cdr3_aa: CASSHLTVETGELFF
cdr3_nt: TGTGCCAGCAGCCATTTGACAGTGGAAACCGGGGAGCTGTTTTTT

v_call: TRBV7-9
clone_size: -
d_call: -
j_call: TRBJ2-7
cdr3_aa: CASSLALAYEQYF
cdr3_nt: TGTGCCAGCAGCTTAGCACTAGCCTACGAGCAGTACTTC

v_call: TRBV5-6
clone_size: -
d_call: -
j_call: TRBJ1-1
cdr3_aa: CASSLLDTEAFF
cdr3_nt: TGTGCCAGCAGCTTGTTGGACACTGAAGCTTTCTTT

v_call: TRBV7-9
clone_size: -
d_call: -
j_call: TRBJ1-1
cdr3_aa: CASSHNRVPAAEAFF
cdr3_nt: TGTGCCAGCAGCCATAACCGGGTCCCGGCGGCGGAAGCTTTCTTT

v_call: TRBV13
clone_size: -
d_call: TRBD2
j_call: TRBJ2-5
cdr3_aa: CASSEAGGQETQYF
cdr3_nt: TGTGCCAGCAGCGAGGCGGGGGGACAAGAGACCCAGTACTTC

v_call: TRBV15
clone_size: once
d_call: -
j_call: TRBJ1-5
cdr3_aa: CATSSGNAQPQHF
cdr3_nt: TGTGCCACCAGCAGTGGGAATGCTCAGCCCCAGCATTTT

v_call: TRBV7-9
clone_size: -
d_call: -
j_call: TRBJ2-5
cdr3_aa: CASSLPSSAQETQYF
cdr3_nt: TGTGCCAGCAGCCTACCTTCTAGCGCTCAAGAGACCCAGTACTTC

v_call: TRBV25-1
clone_size: -
d_call: -
j_call: TRBJ2-2
cdr3_aa: CASSELNTGELFF
cdr3_nt: TGTGCCAGCAGTGAATTAAACACCGGGGAGCTGTTTTTT

v_call: TRBV5-6
clone_size: -
d_call: -
j_call: TRBJ1-1
cdr3_aa: CASTVTGGNTEAFF
cdr3_nt: TGTGCCAGCACCGTGACGGGGGGCAACACTGAAGCTTTCTTT

v_call: TRBV19
clone_size: few
d_call: -
j_call: TRBJ1-5
cdr3_aa: CASSLGQPLNQPQHF
cdr3_nt: TGTGCCAGTAGTCTCGGCCAGCCCCTCAATCAGCCCCAGCATTTT

v_call: TRBV7-9
clone_size: -
d_call: -
j_call: TRBJ2-6
cdr3_aa: CASSLTTGANVLTF
cdr3_nt: TGTGCCAGCAGCTTAACAACTGGGGCCAACGTCCTGACTTTC

v_call: TRBV30
clone_size: -
d_call: -
j_call: TRBJ2-3
cdr3_aa: CAWNHLGGRTDTQYF
cdr3_nt: TGTGCCTGGAACCACCTGGGGGGCCGCACAGATACGCAGTATTTT

v_call: TRBV9
clone_size: -
d_call: -
j_call: TRBJ1-2
cdr3_aa: CASSPSGGNYGYTF
cdr3_nt: TGTGCCAGCAGCCCTAGTGGGGGTAACTATGGCTACACCTTC

v_call: TRBV29-1
clone_size: -
d_call: TRBD1
j_call: TRBJ1-1
cdr3_aa: CSVQFRQGRTEAFF
cdr3_nt: TGCAGCGTTCAATTCAGACAGGGAAGGACTGAAGCTTTCTTT

v_call: TRBV5-6
clone_size: few
d_call: TRBD1
j_call: TRBJ2-2
cdr3_aa: CASSLGQAMTGELFF
cdr3_nt: TGTGCCAGCAGCCTAGGACAGGCAATGACCGGGGAGCTGTTTTTT

v_call: TRBV19
clone_size: few
d_call: TRBD1
j_call: TRBJ2-2
cdr3_aa: CASRIQGANTGELFF
cdr3_nt: TGTGCCAGTAGGATACAGGGGGCGAACACCGGGGAGCTGTTTTTT

v_call: TRBV29-1
clone_size: few
d_call: -
j_call: TRBJ2-2
cdr3_aa: CSVGALNTGELFF
cdr3_nt: TGCAGCGTTGGGGCTTTGAACACCGGGGAGCTGTTTTTT

v_call: TRBV30
clone_size: -
d_call: -
j_call: TRBJ1-2
cdr3_aa: CAWSPLGIGYTF
cdr3_nt: TGTGCCTGGAGTCCCCTGGGGATTGGCTACACCTTC

v_call: TRBV13
clone_size: few
d_call: -
j_call: TRBJ1-4
cdr3_aa: CASSLGGVQEKLFF
cdr3_nt: TGTGCCAGCAGCTTAGGGGGGGTGCAGGAAAAACTGTTTTTT

v_call: TRBV6-5
clone_size: once
d_call: -
j_call: TRBJ2-5
cdr3_aa: CASSYTGVQETQYF
cdr3_nt: TGTGCCAGCAGTTACACTGGGGTACAAGAGACCCAGTACTTC

v_call: TRBV27
clone_size: -
d_call: -
j_call: TRBJ2-1
cdr3_aa: CASRGQPYNEQFF
cdr3_nt: TGTGCCAGCAGAGGACAGCCGTACAATGAGCAGTTCTTC

v_call: TRBV10-3
clone_size: few
d_call: TRBD1
j_call: TRBJ2-7
cdr3_aa: CAISELTGGWEQYF
cdr3_nt: TGTGCCATCAGTGAGCTGACAGGGGGTTGGGAGCAGTACTTC

v_call: TRBV18
clone_size: -
d_call: TRBD2
j_call: TRBJ2-5
cdr3_aa: CASSFGLAGDEETQYF
cdr3_nt: TGTGCCAGCTCCTTCGGACTAGCGGGGGACGAAGAGACCCAGTACTTC

v_call: TRBV7-9
clone_size: few
d_call: TRBD2
j_call: TRBJ2-7
cdr3_aa: CASSPALAGRDEQYF
cdr3_nt: TGTGCCAGCAGCCCCGCCCTAGCGGGTAGGGACGAGCAGTACTTC